This T cell receptor beta chain was retrieved from a study of blood T cell repertoires in COVID-19. This clone is a singleton in its sample. Profiling relied on immunoSEQ multiplex PCR, and the TCRdb table lists in-frame clones only, not all of them. The sample lists some 90,000 clones; more than 70% were seen once. Germline V CDR1 and CDR2: SGHRS, YFSETQ. Trimming removed 3 bases at V and 6 bases at J, with 10 bases between. The CDR3 runs to 13 residues. The sequencing input was peripheral blood. The source of this sequence is a human donor in a cohort sampled during active COVID-19. The chain employs TRBV5-1 and TRBJ2-1, with D possibly being TRBD2 (6 bases). The CDR3 region is CASSWVGGNEQFF. As DNA, the CDR3 is TGCGCCAGCAGCTGGGTGGGGGGCAATGAGCAGTTCTTC.